The next 21 T cell receptor beta chains were all read from a single sample in a study of identifying expanded T cells in peripheral blood. Here immunoSEQ multiplex PCR was the method, and the copy in TCRdb shows in-frame clones only, minus some. This sample carries tens of thousands of clones, 84% of them seen once, and the ten largest clones take 20%. Sequenced input: blood. Source of these receptors: a person aged 18-70 years in good health.

V usage is TRBV6-6 and J usage is TRBJ2-2; D not resolved. V lost 9 bases and J lost 2, with 10 bases in between. CDR3 size: 13 residues. The V gene's germline CDR1 is MNHNY and CDR2 SVGAGI (reference sequence). CDR3: CASQQINTGELFF. In DNA, the CDR3 is TGTGCCAGTCAACAGATTAACACCGGGGAGCTGTTTTTT.

The chain recombines TRBV7-9 with TRBJ1-2, with D perhaps TRBD1 (5 bases). The CDR3 has 16 amino acids. Germline V gene sequence: CDR1 SEHNR, CDR2 FQNEAQ (reference sequence). V was clipped by 1 base and J by 3 bases, with 15 bases between them. The CDR3 sequence is CASSLGGITGDYGYTF. The CDR3 coding sequence is TGTGCCAGCAGCTTAGGGGGAATAACAGGCGACTATGGCTACACCTTC.

The J gene is TRBJ1-1, the V gene TRBV25-1, with D unclear. Trimming took 3 bases from V and 2 from J, leaving 7 bases between them. Germline V gene data show CDR1 as MGHDK and CDR2 as SYGVNS. The CDR3 has 13 amino acids. Here the CDR3 DNA reads TGTGCCAGCAGTGATTACAGCAACACTGAAGCTTTCTTT. Translation gives CASSDYSNTEAFF.

In its sample, this clone was seen a few times. The chain recombines TRBV5-1 with TRBJ2-1, with D uncertain. The CDR3 is 15 amino acids. Germline V gene sequence: CDR1 SGHRS, CDR2 YFSETQ. V lost 1 base and J lost 1, with 9 bases in between. The CDR3 DNA follows: TGCGCCAGCAGCTTGCAAAGCGTATCCTACAATGAGCAGTTCTTC. It codes for CASSLQSVSYNEQFF.

The chain links TRBV5-6 to TRBJ2-1; the match to TRBD2 covers 10 bases. Germline V lookup: CDR1 SGHDT, CDR2 YYEEEE. The CDR3 length is 15 residues. Losses at the gene ends were 1 base for V and 6 bases for J; bases not matched to a gene: 4. The CDR3 bases are TGTGCCAGCAGCTTGCGAGCGGGAGGGGGCAATGAGCAGTTCTTC. Encoded protein: CASSLRAGGGNEQFF.

V is TRBV9 and J is TRBJ2-7; possible D gene TRBD1, 6 bases. The V end was cut by 2 bases, the J end by 2 bases, with 11 bases between. The CDR3 sequence is 14 residues long. CDR1 and CDR2 from the germline V gene are SGDLS and YYNGEE. For the CDR3, the DNA is TGTGCCAGCAGCGTGGACAGTCTAGCCTACGAGCAGTACTTC. It encodes CASSVDSLAYEQYF.

The chain couples TRBV19 to TRBJ1-3; no firm D call. Germline CDR1 reads LNHDA; CDR2 reads SQIVND (reference sequence). CDR3 size: 14 residues. V was trimmed by 6 bases and J by 4 bases, leaving 13 bases between them. The CDR3 bases are TGTGCCAGTAGCTCCAGCGGGATCGGAAACACCATATATTTT. As protein: CASSSSGIGNTIYF.

The chain combines TRBV5-8 with TRBJ1-5; D is unclear. The CDR3 has 12 amino acids. With 0 bases removed from V and 5 bases from J, the gap between germline ends came to 3 bases. Germline CDR1 reads SGHTS; CDR2 reads YDEGEE. Here the CDR3 DNA reads TGTGCCAGCAGCTTGGTCGATCAGCCCCAGCATTTT. It specifies CASSLVDQPQHF.

The V call is TRBV4-2, the J call TRBJ1-2; D gene uncertain. The V and J ends lost 0 bases and 0 bases respectively, with 11 bases between them. This CDR3 has 16 residues. Germline V gives CDR1 LGHNA, CDR2 YNFKEQ. CDR3 bases: TGTGCCAGCAGCCAAGACGCCCATGGAGCTAACTATGGCTACACCTTC. It encodes CASSQDAHGANYGYTF.

V gene TRBV27 combines with J gene TRBJ1-1, with D possibly being TRBD1 (5 bases). Trimming took off 3 bases at V and 5 bases at J, with 13 bases between the two ends. CDR1 MNHEY and CDR2 SMNVEV come from the germline V gene (reference sequence). The CDR3 has 14 residues. The DNA for the CDR3 is TGTGCCAGCAGTTTGGGGCAGTGGGATACTGAAGCTTTCTTT. Encoded protein: CASSLGQWDTEAFF.

The J gene is TRBJ2-7, the V gene TRBV10-3, with TRBD1 as a possible D gene (6 bases). The CDR3 totals 15 residues. Germline V gene data show CDR1 as ENHRY and CDR2 as SYGVKD. The germline V and J ends were trimmed by 3 bases and 3 bases, with 15 bases remaining between them. The CDR3 DNA sequence: TGTGCCATCAGTGACCAGCCGGGACACGACTACGAGCAGTACTTC. Its protein product is CAISDQPGHDYEQYF.

V is TRBV15 and J is TRBJ2-5, with 10 bases that match TRBD1. Germline CDR1 and CDR2: LNHNV and YYDKDF (reference sequence). V gave up 0 bases and J gave up 5 bases; unmatched junction bases: 6. The CDR3 runs to 16 residues. The chain's CDR3 is CATSRDFTDRGETQYF. CDR3 nucleotides: TGTGCCACCAGCAGAGATTTTACGGACAGGGGGGAGACCCAGTACTTC.

In its sample, this clone was seen once. This chain joins TRBV18 and TRBJ2-1, with D unresolved. Germline CDR1 KGHSH, CDR2 LQKENI. This CDR3 has 11 residues. The germline V and J ends were trimmed by 3 bases and 9 bases, with 6 bases remaining between them. CDR3 coding DNA: TGTGCCAGCTCACCGATGATTGAGCAGTTCTTC. Amino acids: CASSPMIEQFF.

The rearrangement joins TRBV5-6 to TRBJ2-5; D call uncertain. Germline lookup yields CDR1 SGHDT and CDR2 YYEEEE. V lost 0 bases and J 2 bases, leaving 8 bases between the germline ends. CDR3 length: 14 residues. CDR3 region: CASSLAGGQETQYF. In DNA, the CDR3 is TGTGCCAGCAGCTTGGCCGGTGGTCAAGAGACCCAGTACTTC. The complete variable domain, with remaining parts taken from reference TRBV5-6 and TRBJ2-5, reads DAGVTQSPTHLIKTRGQQVTLRCSPKSGHDTVSWYQQALGQGPQFIFQYYEEEERQRGNFPDRFSGHQFPNYSSELNVNALLLGDSALYLCASSLAGGQETQYFGPGTRLLVL.

In regard to this clone: Within the sample, other DNA sequences also encode this same CDR3. The V gene is TRBV6-5, the J gene TRBJ2-7, with 13 bases lining up with TRBD2. Germline V gives CDR1 MNHEY, CDR2 SVGAGI. CDR3 size: 15 residues. Trimming at V came to 3 bases and at J to 4 bases, leaving 3 bases not matched to a gene. DNA for the CDR3: TGTGCCAGCAGTTATAGGACTAGCGGGAGTTACGAGCAGTACTTC. This encodes CASSYRTSGSYEQYF.

The table lists this clone with a count of one. This chain joins TRBV7-3 and TRBJ2-3; maybe TRBD1 (5 bases). This CDR3 spans 14 amino acids. CDR1 and CDR2 from the germline V gene are SGHTA and FQGTGA. V lost 2 bases and J 1 base, leaving 7 bases between the germline ends. CDR3 bases: TGTGCCAGCAGCTTATCCAGGGGCACAGATACGCAGTATTTT. Residues: CASSLSRGTDTQYF.

V is TRBV21-1 and J is TRBJ2-7; the table's D call of TRBD2 was not tested on the DNA. TRBV21-1 is annotated as a pseudogene. The CDR3 length is 17 residues. CDR3 coding DNA: TGTGCCAGCAGCAAAGCAGCGATAGGACTAGCTGGCTACGAGCAGTACTTC. Protein product: CASSKAAIGLAGYEQYF.

The V and J genes are TRBV9 and TRBJ1-4; D gene ambiguous. The germline gives CDR1 SGDLS, CDR2 YYNGEE. The germline V and J ends were trimmed by 4 bases and 5 bases, with 15 bases remaining between them. The CDR3 sequence is 15 residues long. The CDR3 reads CASSQKGNTNEKLFF. CDR3 sequence (DNA): TGTGCCAGCAGCCAGAAAGGTAATACCAATGAAAAACTGTTTTTT.

The CDR3 here is CASSGTGDSYGYTF. CDR3 in DNA: TGTGCCAGCAGTGGAACAGGGGACAGCTATGGCTACACCTTC. This chain uses TRBV6-1 with TRBJ1-2; 7 positions agree with TRBD1. Trimming cost V 4 bases and J 4 bases; bases outside gene matches: 6. There are 14 residues in the CDR3. CDR1 and CDR2 (germline): MNHNS, SASEGT.

This clone was observed once. The V call is TRBV7-8, the J call TRBJ2-1; D is ambiguous. The CDR3 totals 15 residues. CDR1 and CDR2 (germline): SGHVS, FQNEAQ. V dropped 1 base and J dropped 6 bases, with 13 bases sitting between them. The CDR3 DNA reads TGTGCCAGCAGCTTAGAGGTCTCCCCGCTCAATGAGCAGTTCTTC. Its translation is CASSLEVSPLNEQFF. Filled out from reference TRBV7-8 and TRBJ2-1, the complete variable domain reads GAGVSQSPRYKVAKRGQDVALRCDPISGHVSLFWYQQALGQGPEFLTYFQNEAQLDKSGLPSDRFFAERPEGSVSTLKIQRTQQEDSAVYLCASSLEVSPLNEQFFGPGTRLTVL.

The rearrangement uses TRBV7-9 and TRBJ2-3; D remains ambiguous. The CDR3 length is 16 residues. CDR1 is SEHNR, CDR2 FQNEAQ, per germline (reference sequence). Trimming removed 1 base at V and 2 bases at J, with 13 bases between. Here the CDR3 reads CASSLDVAGDTDTQYF. As DNA, the CDR3 is TGTGCCAGCAGCTTAGATGTGGCTGGAGACACAGATACGCAGTATTTT.